These T cell receptor beta chains were read from a single sample in a study of T cells in Graves' hyperthyroidism and ophthalmopathy. TCRdb analysed the multiplex PCR reads with MiXCR anew, one entry per CDR3 protein. Of about 640,000 distinct CDR3 sequences in the sample, around 21% were seen once. Specimen: blood. The receptors here all came from a man aged 25 to 40 with Graves' ophthalmopathy. Each CDR3 is given with its conserved first and last residue. D genes are given only for firm matches. A row's size may be missing; if present it is once, few, many or a size class.

abundance: many
d_gene: -
j_gene: TRBJ1-2
v_gene: TRBV30
CDR3aa: CAWEPGLGGYGYTF
CDR3nt: TGTGCCTGGGAACCGGGCTTGGGCGGGTATGGCTACACCTTC

abundance: many
d_gene: TRBD1
j_gene: TRBJ2-7
v_gene: TRBV6-1
CDR3aa: CASSEGKGRQGRIYEQYF
CDR3nt: TGTGCCAGCAGTGAGGGAAAAGGGAGACAGGGACGCATCTACGAGCAGTACTTC

abundance: many
d_gene: -
j_gene: TRBJ1-1
v_gene: TRBV5-1
CDR3aa: CASSSRATNTEAFF
CDR3nt: TGCGCCAGCAGCAGCCGGGCTACGAACACTGAAGCTTTCTTT

abundance: few
d_gene: TRBD2
j_gene: TRBJ2-7
v_gene: TRBV16
CDR3aa: CASSRGLGVEGYEQYF
CDR3nt: TGTGCCAGCAGCCGGGGACTAGGTGTTGAGGGCTACGAGCAGTACTTC

abundance: few
d_gene: TRBD1
j_gene: TRBJ2-1
v_gene: TRBV6-1
CDR3aa: CASSNDRVTYNEQFF
CDR3nt: TGTGCCAGCAGTAACGACAGGGTCACCTACAATGAGCAGTTCTTC

abundance: -
d_gene: -
j_gene: TRBJ2-1
v_gene: TRBV27
CDR3aa: CASSLRGAGAFDEQFF
CDR3nt: TGTGCCAGCAGTTTGAGGGGGGCGGGAGCTTTCGATGAGCAGTTCTTC

abundance: -
d_gene: TRBD2
j_gene: TRBJ2-2
v_gene: TRBV5-1
CDR3aa: CASSFQSGRGTGELFF
CDR3nt: TGCGCCAGCAGCTTTCAAAGCGGGAGAGGCACCGGGGAGCTGTTTTTT

abundance: many
d_gene: -
j_gene: TRBJ2-7
v_gene: TRBV20-1
CDR3aa: CSVPSGTGYEQYF
CDR3nt: TGCAGTGTCCCTAGCGGGACAGGTTACGAGCAGTACTTC

abundance: many
d_gene: -
j_gene: TRBJ2-3
v_gene: TRBV18
CDR3aa: CASTFRTDTQYF
CDR3nt: TGTGCCAGCACGTTCAGGACTGATACGCAGTATTTT

abundance: few
d_gene: TRBD2
j_gene: TRBJ2-3
v_gene: TRBV6-2/TRBV6-3
CDR3aa: CASSYRLRERERTNTQYF
CDR3nt: TGTGCCAGCAGTTACAGACTGAGAGAGCGGGAGCGCACGAATACGCAGTATTTT

abundance: -
d_gene: TRBD2
j_gene: TRBJ2-1
v_gene: TRBV7-2
CDR3aa: CASSLEFGGRGEFF
CDR3nt: TGTGCCAGCAGCTTAGAGTTTGGAGGGAGGGGTGAGTTCTTC

abundance: -
d_gene: TRBD2
j_gene: TRBJ2-7
v_gene: TRBV29-1
CDR3aa: CSLTSGPSYEQYF
CDR3nt: TGCAGCCTAACTAGCGGTCCTTCCTACGAGCAGTACTTC

abundance: many
d_gene: TRBD2
j_gene: TRBJ2-5
v_gene: TRBV2
CDR3aa: CASIGTSGSGETQYF
CDR3nt: TGTGCCAGCATTGGGACTAGCGGGAGCGGAGAGACCCAGTACTTC

abundance: -
d_gene: -
j_gene: TRBJ2-7
v_gene: TRBV3-1
CDR3aa: CASSQGVHEQYF
CDR3nt: TGTGCCAGCAGCCAAGGGGTCCACGAGCAGTACTTC

abundance: many
d_gene: -
j_gene: TRBJ2-5
v_gene: TRBV18
CDR3aa: CASSRSGTREETQYF
CDR3nt: TGTGCCAGCTCACGATCCGGGACCCGAGAAGAGACCCAGTACTTC

abundance: -
d_gene: TRBD2
j_gene: TRBJ2-7
v_gene: TRBV6-2/TRBV6-3
CDR3aa: CASSGLAGNSYEQYF
CDR3nt: TGTGCCAGCAGTGGTCTAGCGGGAAACTCCTACGAGCAGTACTTC

abundance: -
d_gene: TRBD1
j_gene: TRBJ1-2
v_gene: TRBV11-1
CDR3aa: CASSFTGEYGYTF
CDR3nt: TGTGCCAGCAGCTTTACAGGGGAATATGGCTACACCTTC

abundance: -
d_gene: -
j_gene: TRBJ2-3
v_gene: TRBV3-1
CDR3aa: CASSQWTVPTDTQYF
CDR3nt: TGTGCCAGCAGCCAATGGACTGTACCCACAGATACGCAGTATTTT

abundance: once
d_gene: -
j_gene: TRBJ2-1
v_gene: TRBV4-1
CDR3aa: CASSQGALGEQFF
CDR3nt: TGCGCCAGCAGCCAAGGGGCGTTGGGGGAGCAGTTCTTC

abundance: -
d_gene: -
j_gene: TRBJ2-1
v_gene: TRBV13
CDR3aa: CASSLAVSYNEQFF
CDR3nt: TGTGCCAGCAGCTTAGCGGTCTCCTACAATGAGCAGTTCTTC

abundance: -
d_gene: -
j_gene: TRBJ2-1
v_gene: TRBV7-9
CDR3aa: CASSLVGDMGQFF
CDR3nt: TGTGCCAGCAGCTTAGTAGGGGACATGGGGCAGTTCTTC

abundance: few
d_gene: -
j_gene: TRBJ2-5
v_gene: TRBV5-1
CDR3aa: CASSLFGTQETQYF
CDR3nt: TGCGCCAGCAGCTTATTCGGGACTCAAGAGACCCAGTACTTC

abundance: -
d_gene: -
j_gene: TRBJ2-5
v_gene: TRBV2
CDR3aa: CASKKSAIHQETQYF
CDR3nt: TGTGCCAGCAAGAAATCGGCTATCCACCAAGAGACCCAGTACTTC

abundance: many
d_gene: TRBD2
j_gene: TRBJ2-4
v_gene: TRBV2
CDR3aa: CAKANGTSGRAKNIQYF
CDR3nt: TGTGCCAAGGCGAACGGGACTAGCGGGAGGGCCAAAAACATTCAGTACTTC

abundance: -
d_gene: TRBD2
j_gene: TRBJ2-7
v_gene: TRBV13
CDR3aa: CASSLGGRFSYEQYF
CDR3nt: TGTGCCAGCAGCTTGGGCGGGAGGTTTTCCTACGAGCAGTACTTC

abundance: few
d_gene: TRBD2
j_gene: TRBJ2-1
v_gene: TRBV27
CDR3aa: CASSPLGLAGAAYNEQFF
CDR3nt: TGTGCCAGCAGTCCCCTAGGACTAGCGGGAGCTGCATACAATGAGCAGTTCTTC

abundance: -
d_gene: -
j_gene: TRBJ1-6
v_gene: TRBV7-8
CDR3aa: CASSLGQTRVNSPLHF
CDR3nt: TGTGCCAGCAGCTTAGGGCAAACCAGGGTTAATTCACCCCTCCACTTT